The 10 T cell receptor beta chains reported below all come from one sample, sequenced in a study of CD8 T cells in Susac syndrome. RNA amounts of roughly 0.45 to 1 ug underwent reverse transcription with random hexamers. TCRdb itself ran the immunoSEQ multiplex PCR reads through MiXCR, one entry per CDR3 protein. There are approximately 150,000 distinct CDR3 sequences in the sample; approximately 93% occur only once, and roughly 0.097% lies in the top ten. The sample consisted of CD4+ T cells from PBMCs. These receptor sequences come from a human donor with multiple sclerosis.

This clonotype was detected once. CDR3 DNA: TGTGCCAGCAGCAGGGAGAGGGGGGCCCAAGAGACCCAGTACTTC. It translates to CASSRERGAQETQYF. V gene TRBV9 combines with J gene TRBJ2-5; either TRBD1 or TRBD2 may fit D (6 bases each). The V end was cut by 4 bases, the J end by 1 base, with 14 bases between. The CDR3 spans 15 residues. The V gene's germline CDR1 is SGDLS and CDR2 YYNGEE.

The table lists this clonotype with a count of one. CDR3 sequence: CASSTRGLPNIQYF. CDR3 coding DNA: TGTGCCAGTAGTACCAGGGGGCTACCAAACATTCAGTACTTC. The V and J genes are TRBV19 and TRBJ2-4, with 8 bases lining up with TRBD1. The J segment lost 6 bases and the V segment lost 4 bases, leaving 5 bases of the junction unmatched. Germline values: CDR1 LNHDA, CDR2 SQIVND (reference sequence). This CDR3 region has 14 residues.

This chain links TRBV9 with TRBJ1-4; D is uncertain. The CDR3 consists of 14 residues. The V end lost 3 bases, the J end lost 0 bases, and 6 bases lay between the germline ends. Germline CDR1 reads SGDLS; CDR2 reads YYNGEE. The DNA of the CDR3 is TGTGCCAGCAGCGCAGACTCAACTAATGAAAAACTGTTTTTT. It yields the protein CASSADSTNEKLFF.

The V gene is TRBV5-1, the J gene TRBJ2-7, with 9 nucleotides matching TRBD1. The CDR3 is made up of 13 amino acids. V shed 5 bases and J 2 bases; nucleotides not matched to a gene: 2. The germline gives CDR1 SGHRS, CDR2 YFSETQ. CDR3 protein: CASRGTGTYEQYF. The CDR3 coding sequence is TGCGCCAGCAGGGGGACAGGGACCTACGAGCAGTACTTC.

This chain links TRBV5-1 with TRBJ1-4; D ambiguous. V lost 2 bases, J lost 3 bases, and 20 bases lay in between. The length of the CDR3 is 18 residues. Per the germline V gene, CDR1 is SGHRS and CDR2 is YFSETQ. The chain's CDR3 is CASSLTPDGLLPNEKLFF. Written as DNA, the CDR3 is TGCGCCAGCAGCTTAACACCCGACGGATTGCTGCCTAATGAAAAACTGTTTTTT.

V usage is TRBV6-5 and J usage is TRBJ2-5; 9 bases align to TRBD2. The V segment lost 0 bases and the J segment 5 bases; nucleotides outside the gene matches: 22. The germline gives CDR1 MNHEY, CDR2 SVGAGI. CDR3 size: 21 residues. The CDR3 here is CASSYSGYGLPSGKAVETQYF. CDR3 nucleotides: TGTGCCAGCAGTTACTCGGGATATGGGCTCCCTAGCGGGAAGGCGGTGGAGACCCAGTACTTC.

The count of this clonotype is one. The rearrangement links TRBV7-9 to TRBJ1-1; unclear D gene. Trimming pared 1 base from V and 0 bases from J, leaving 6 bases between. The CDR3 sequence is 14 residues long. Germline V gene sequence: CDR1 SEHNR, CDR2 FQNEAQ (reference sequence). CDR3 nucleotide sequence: TGTGCCAGCAGCTTAGTGAACATGAACACTGAAGCTTTCTTT. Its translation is CASSLVNMNTEAFF.

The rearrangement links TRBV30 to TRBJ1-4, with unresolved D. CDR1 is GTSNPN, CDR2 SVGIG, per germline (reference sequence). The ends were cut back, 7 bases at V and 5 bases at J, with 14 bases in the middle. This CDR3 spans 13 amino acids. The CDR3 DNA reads TGTGCCTTCTCGAAGGGAGGAAATGAAAAACTGTTTTTT. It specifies CAFSKGGNEKLFF. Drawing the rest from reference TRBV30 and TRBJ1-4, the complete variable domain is SQTIHQWPATLVQPVGSPLSLECTVEGTSNPNLYWYRQAAGRGLQLLFYSVGIGQISSEVPQNLSASRPQDRQFILSSKKLLLSDSGFYLCAFSKGGNEKLFFGSGTQLSVL.

This CDR3 is CATSDLGGHTEAFF. CDR3 sequence (DNA): TGTGCCACCAGTGATTTAGGGGGCCACACTGAAGCTTTCTTT. The chain carries TRBV24-1 and TRBJ1-1, with 7 bases aligning to TRBD1. Trimming removed 1 base from V and 3 bases from J; junction bases left unmatched: 1. Per the germline V gene, CDR1 is KGHDR and CDR2 is SFDVKD. This CDR3 spans 14 amino acids.

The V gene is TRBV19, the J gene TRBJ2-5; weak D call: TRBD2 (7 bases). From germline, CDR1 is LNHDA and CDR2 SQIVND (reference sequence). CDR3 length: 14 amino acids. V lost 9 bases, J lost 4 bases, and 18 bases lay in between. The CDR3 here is CASRGRGRGETQYF. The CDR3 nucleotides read TGTGCCAGCCGAGGGAGGGGGAGAGGAGAGACCCAGTACTTC.